The present T cell receptor (beta chain) was sequenced within a study of blood T cell repertoires in COVID-19. Whole-study context: Samples of COVID-19 (acute and convalescent) were obtained from the United States, Italy and Spain. T cells, B-cell-depleted T cells, or PBMCs provided the cDNA or gDNA that served as material.

This clone was recorded a few times. The CDR3 is 17 amino acids. The germline V gene encodes CDR1 KGHSH and CDR2 LQKENI. The V end lost 2 bases, the J end lost 0 bases, and 15 bases lay between the germline ends. Original data processing: Scientists estimated how many nucleated cells there were by amplifying reference gene primers. Method: immunoSEQ multiplex PCR; TCRdb's copy keeps in-frame clones and lacks some. V and J calls and clone size are as listed in that table; D and trimming were resolved from the DNA. In the table there are roughly 200,000 clones, 86% of which are singletons. This TCR was recovered from a man older than 75 with acute or convalescent COVID-19. The chain employs TRBV18 and TRBJ2-3, with TRBD1 as a possible D gene (6 bases). The sample consisted of peripheral blood. The CDR3 sequence is CASSPFGQTTSTDTQYF. The CDR3 nucleotides are TGTGCCAGCTCACCATTCGGACAGACCACTAGCACAGATACGCAGTATTTT.